This TCR beta chain was recovered during a study of blood T cells in healthy people across ages. The use of a sample-barcoded 5' primer and a J-beta primer mix characterized a second PCR of about 6 to 11 cycles. TCRdb used MiXCR to reprocess the 5' RACE reads, holding one entry per CDR3 protein. The table has about 970,000 distinct CDR3 sequences, just over 50% seen once. The length of the CDR3 is 16 residues. Trimming stripped 6 bases from V and 1 base from J, with 13 bases between. This chain joins TRBV12-3 or TRBV12-4 and TRBJ2-6, with D possibly matching TRBD1 (6 bases). Sequencing was done on a sample of blood. This sequence was found in a woman in her fifties or sixties in good health. The CDR3: CASRPTQGSGANVLTF. DNA for the CDR3: TGTGCCAGCAGGCCGACCCAGGGGTCTGGGGCCAACGTCCTGACTTTC.